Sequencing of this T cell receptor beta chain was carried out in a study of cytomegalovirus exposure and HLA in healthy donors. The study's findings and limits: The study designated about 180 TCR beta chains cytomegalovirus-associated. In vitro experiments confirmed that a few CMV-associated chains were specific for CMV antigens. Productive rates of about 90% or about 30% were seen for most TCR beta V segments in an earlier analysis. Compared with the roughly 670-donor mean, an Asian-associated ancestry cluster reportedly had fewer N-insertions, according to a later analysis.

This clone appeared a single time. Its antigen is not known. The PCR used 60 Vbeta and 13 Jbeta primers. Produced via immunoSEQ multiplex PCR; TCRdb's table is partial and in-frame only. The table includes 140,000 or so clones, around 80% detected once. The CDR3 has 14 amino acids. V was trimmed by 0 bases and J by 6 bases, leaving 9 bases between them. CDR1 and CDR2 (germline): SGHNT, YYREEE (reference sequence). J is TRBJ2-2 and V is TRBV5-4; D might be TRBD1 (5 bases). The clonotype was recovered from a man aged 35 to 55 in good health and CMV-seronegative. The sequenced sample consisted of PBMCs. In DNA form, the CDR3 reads TGTGCCAGCAGCTTGGACAGGTGGGCCGGGGAGCTGTTTTTT. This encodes CASSLDRWAGELFF.